The clone carrying this T cell receptor beta chain was counted at least ten times. Gene names are the mouse ones. The DNA ends 4 residues before the CDR3 does, and the rest of the CDR3 is filled in from the germline J gene. Sequencing templates came from extracted RNA that was reverse transcribed into cDNA. Assay: immunoSEQ multiplex PCR; the TCRdb copy retains only in-frame clones and omits some. The record shows 1,500 to 2,000 clones for this sample, with no singletons present. The CDR3 sequence is 13 residues long. The V segment lost 5 bases and the J segment 1 base; nucleotides outside the gene matches: 1. Per germline, CDR1 MNHDT and CDR2 YYDKIL. This specimen belongs to a study of CD8+ T cells in alopecia areata. Study details: Grafting placed skin from approximately 6-13-month-old C3H/HeJ donors with spontaneous alopecia onto roughly 7-10-week-old female C3H/HeJ mice.

The rearrangement joins TRBV17 to TRBJ2-7, with 8 bases aligning to TRBD2. Source material: lesional skin. This TCR derives from a C3H/HeJ mouse with alopecia areata. This strain has MHC haplotype H2-k. The part of the CDR3 DNA that was read is TGTGCTAGCAGTTGGACTGGGTCCTAT. As protein: CASSWTGSY. The full CDR3 sequence reads CASSWTGSYEQYF.